The 8 T cell receptor beta chains reported below all come from one sample, sequenced in a study of blood T cell repertoires in COVID-19 (TCRdb year 2020). Library preparation employed the immunoSEQ multiplex PCR assay. In TCRdb, the immuneACCESS table is reduced to in-frame sequences with V and J assigned. These tables do not hold every clone; where another copy was compared, an unresolved V gene accounts for under half, and the others remain unexplained. The sample data list 400,000 to 450,000 clones, and 80% to 90% of these were observed just once. Together, the top ten hold more than 1.4% of the sample. The sequencing sample was made of peripheral blood. Receptors originate from a woman aged 25 to 45 with active or convalescent COVID-19.

The chain uses TRBV18 and TRBJ1-2, with 9 nucleotides matching TRBD1. Trimming cost V 6 bases and J 2 bases; bases outside gene matches: 10. Per germline, CDR1 KGHSH and CDR2 LQKENI. This CDR3 contains 16 residues. The CDR3: CASSSQGTGLNYGYTF. The CDR3 DNA reads TGTGCCAGCTCGTCCCAAGGGACAGGGCTGAACTATGGCTACACCTTC.

The chain links TRBV5-1 to TRBJ2-7; 11 positions match TRBD1. The CDR3 runs 16 residues. Germline V gene lookup returns CDR1 SGHRS and CDR2 YFSETQ. Germline trimming cut 3 bases from V and 2 bases from J; bases unmatched to any gene: 7. The CDR3 sequence is CASSSPGQGATYEQYF. As DNA, the CDR3 is TGCGCCAGCAGCTCTCCCGGACAGGGGGCGACCTACGAGCAGTACTTC.

CDR3 nucleotide sequence: TGTGCCAGCAGCCAATGGGGGGATAGAGCTTTCTTT. Amino acids: CASSQWGDRAFF. The gene calls are TRBV3-1 (or the pseudogene TRBV3-2) and TRBJ1-1, with TRBD1 as a possible D gene (5 bases). The germline gives CDR1 LGHDT, CDR2 YNNKEL (reference sequence). V was shortened by 2 bases and J by 10 bases, with 11 bases between the two germline ends. This CDR3 has 12 residues.

The rearrangement joins TRBV7-2 to TRBJ2-3; tentative D call: TRBD1 (6 bases). Germline CDR1 is SGHTA and CDR2 is FQGNSA. V gave up 11 bases and J gave up 6 bases, with 18 bases separating them. The CDR3 spans 13 residues. CDR3 nucleotides: TGTGCCCTAGGGCAGGGGCCACGGGATACGCAGTATTTT. Translating gives CALGQGPRDTQYF.

J is TRBJ2-7 and V is TRBV20-1; D might be TRBD2 (6 bases). Trimming left V 3 bases short and J 3 bases short, with 6 bases between. CDR3 length: 11 amino acids. Germline CDR1 is DFQATT and CDR2 is SNEGSKA (reference sequence). The DNA of the CDR3 is TGCAGTGCTAGCGGGAGCTACGAGCAGTACTTC. It translates to CSASGSYEQYF.

This rearrangement joins TRBV27 to TRBJ2-7, with D tentatively TRBD1 (6 bases). The CDR3 has 14 amino acids. Germline V lookup: CDR1 MNHEY, CDR2 SMNVEV (reference sequence). Deletions cut 2 bases from V and 2 bases from J, with 10 bases between. CDR3 residues: CASSLSQGPYEQYF. Written as DNA, the CDR3 is TGTGCCAGCAGTTTAAGCCAGGGGCCCTACGAGCAGTACTTC.

This rearrangement joins TRBV5-4 to TRBJ2-1; 7 positions agree with TRBD2. Germline V lookup: CDR1 SGHNT, CDR2 YYREEE (reference sequence). V lost 7 bases, J lost 0 bases, and 10 bases stayed unmatched. This CDR3 comprises 16 residues. CDR3 DNA sequence: TGTGCCAGCTCTGCCACTAGCGACGGCTCCTACAATGAGCAGTTCTTC. Translation: CASSATSDGSYNEQFF. The full variable domain, its missing parts supplied by reference TRBV5-4 and TRBJ2-1, is ETGVTQSPTHLIKTRGQQVTLRCSSQSGHNTVSWYQQALGQGPQFIFQYYREEENGRGNFPPRFSGLQFPNYSSELNVNALELDDSALYLCASSATSDGSYNEQFFGPGTRLTVL.

The rearrangement links TRBV5-6 to TRBJ2-7, with D perhaps TRBD2 (6 bases). Trimming removed 3 bases at V and 0 bases at J, with 22 bases between. From germline, CDR1 is SGHDT and CDR2 YYEEEE. This CDR3 is 18 amino acids long. The CDR3 region is CASSSDGYRGGTSYEQYF. The CDR3 region has the DNA TGTGCCAGCAGCTCAGATGGTTATAGGGGCGGGACCTCCTACGAGCAGTACTTC.